What follows is one TCR beta chain and its context. Its antigen is unidentified. This sample stems from a study of T cell responses to AZD1222 COVID-19 vaccine. Regarding the study as a whole: Spike-wide coverage was observed for vaccine-associated CD4 TCRs, with dominant responses at 160-218 and 743-854.

Profiling relied on immunoSEQ multiplex PCR, and the TCRdb table lists in-frame clones only, not all of them. This table has about 90,000 clones, roughly 90% appearing once. In germline, CDR1 is SQVTM, CDR2 ANQGSEA. The CDR3 length is 14 residues. Trimming took off 7 bases at V and 0 bases at J, with 16 bases between the two ends. The chain couples TRBV29-1 to TRBJ2-7; D is perhaps TRBD2 (5 bases). The sequences come from peripheral blood, collected 28 days after the second AZD1222 dose. The clonotype was recovered from an adult who received the AZD1222 COVID-19 vaccine. CDR3 protein: CSAHGSGSSYEQYF. The DNA of the CDR3 is TGCAGCGCTCACGGAAGCGGCAGCTCCTACGAGCAGTACTTC.